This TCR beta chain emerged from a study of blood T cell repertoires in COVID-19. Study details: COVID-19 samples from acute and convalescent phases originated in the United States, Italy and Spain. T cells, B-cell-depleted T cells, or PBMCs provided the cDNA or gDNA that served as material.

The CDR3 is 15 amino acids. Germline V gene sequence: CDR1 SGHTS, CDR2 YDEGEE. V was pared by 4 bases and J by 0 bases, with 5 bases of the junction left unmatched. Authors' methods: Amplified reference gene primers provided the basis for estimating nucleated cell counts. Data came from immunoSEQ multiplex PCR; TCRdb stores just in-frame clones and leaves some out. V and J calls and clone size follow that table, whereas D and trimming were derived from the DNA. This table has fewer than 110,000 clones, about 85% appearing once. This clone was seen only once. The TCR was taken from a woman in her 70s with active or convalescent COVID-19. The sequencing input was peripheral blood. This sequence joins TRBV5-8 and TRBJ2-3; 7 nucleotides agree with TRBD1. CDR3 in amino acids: CASSPGTASTDTQYF. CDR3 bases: TGTGCCAGCAGCCCCGGGACAGCTAGCACAGATACGCAGTATTTT. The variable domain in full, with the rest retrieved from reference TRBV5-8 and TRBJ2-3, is EAGVTQSPTHLIKTRGQQATLRCSPISGHTSVYWYQQALGLGLQFLLWYDEGEERNRGNFPPRFSGRQFPNYSSELNVNALELEDSALYLCASSPGTASTDTQYFGPGTRLTVL.